The 7 T cell receptor beta chains given below trace back to one sample, sequenced in a study of blood T cell repertoires in COVID-19. Generated by immunoSEQ multiplex PCR, the TCRdb table keeps only in-frame clones and is missing some. The sample has about 170,000 clones; about nine tenths are singletons. The sample consisted of PBMCs or T cells enriched from blood (not recorded which). These receptors were collected from a young woman who had recovered from COVID-19.

The genes are TRBV19 and TRBJ2-3; TRBD2 matches 8 bases. CDR3 size: 15 residues. Per germline, CDR1 LNHDA and CDR2 SQIVND (reference sequence). V lost 7 bases to trimming and J lost 3 bases; unmatched junction nucleotides: 9. The CDR3 nucleotides read TGTGCCAGTACTGGTCGTTCGGGGGGGACAGATACGCAGTATTTT. This translates into CASTGRSGGTDTQYF. Complete variable domain (other parts from reference TRBV19 and TRBJ2-3): DGGITQSPKYLFRKEGQNVTLSCEQNLNHDAMYWYRQDPGQGLRLIYYSQIVNDFQKGDIAEGYSVSREKKESFPLTVTSAQKNPTAFYLCASTGRSGGTDTQYFGPGTRLTVL.

This CDR3 is CSGKQGYNEQFF. CDR3 nucleotide sequence: TGCAGCGGGAAACAGGGCTACAATGAGCAGTTCTTC. V gene TRBV29-1 combines with J gene TRBJ2-1, with a tentative D call TRBD1 (6 bases). CDR1 and CDR2 (germline): SQVTM, ANQGSEA. This CDR3 region has 12 residues. V gave up 7 bases and J gave up 3 bases, with 10 bases separating them.

The rearrangement joins TRBV4-1 to TRBJ1-1; no clear D gene. The germline V gene has CDR1 MGHRA and CDR2 YSYEKL. Trimming stripped 1 base from V and 5 bases from J, with 14 bases between. This CDR3 has 15 amino acids. CDR3 loop: CASSQGGEAGTEAFF. In nucleotides, the CDR3 is TGCGCCAGCAGCCAAGGGGGAGAGGCTGGGACTGAAGCTTTCTTT.

V is TRBV27 and J is TRBJ1-2; 9 bases agree with TRBD1. With V trimmed by 0 bases and J by 6 bases, 8 bases remained unmatched. Germline V lookup: CDR1 MNHEY, CDR2 SMNVEV (reference sequence). The CDR3 loop spans 16 amino acids. CDR3 DNA sequence: TGTGCCAGCAGTTTATCCGACAGGGGGTGGTCGGATGGCTACACCTTC. Translation gives CASSLSDRGWSDGYTF.

The gene calls are TRBV14 and TRBJ2-5; D unclear. Germline values: CDR1 SGHDN, CDR2 FVKESK. Trimming took off 1 base at V and 4 bases at J, with 4 bases between the two ends. This CDR3 is built from 12 residues. CDR3 nucleotide sequence: TGTGCCAGCAGCCAAGTTAGAGAGACCCAGTACTTC. Protein sequence: CASSQVRETQYF.

This sequence joins TRBV5-1 and TRBJ2-5, with no clear D. V lost 4 bases, J lost 2 bases, and 3 bases lay in between. The CDR3 totals 11 residues. CDR1 and CDR2 (germline): SGHRS, YFSETQ. The CDR3 DNA sequence: TGCGCCAGCAGCGAGCAAGAGACCCAGTACTTC. This gives the protein CASSEQETQYF.

This rearrangement joins TRBV19 to TRBJ2-5; D is possibly TRBD1 (6 bases). Germline CDR1 is LNHDA and CDR2 is SQIVND (reference sequence). V lost 5 bases and J 2 bases, leaving 12 bases between the germline ends. The CDR3 covers 14 residues. CDR3 region: CASSLSRGQETQYF. The CDR3 coding sequence is TGTGCCAGTAGTTTGTCCAGGGGACAAGAGACCCAGTACTTC. The full variable domain, rest sourced from reference TRBV19 and TRBJ2-5, is DGGITQSPKYLFRKEGQNVTLSCEQNLNHDAMYWYRQDPGQGLRLIYYSQIVNDFQKGDIAEGYSVSREKKESFPLTVTSAQKNPTAFYLCASSLSRGQETQYFGPGTRLLVL.